This T cell receptor (beta chain) was sequenced for a study of blood T cells in healthy people across ages. Study observations and caveats: A roughly linear fall in TCR beta diversity per million T cells was seen with increasing age.

Points on this clonotype: Its antigen remains unknown.

Trimming cost V 5 bases and J 7 bases, with 15 bases left between them. This CDR3 contains 15 residues. The germline CDR1 and CDR2 sequences are SGHTA and FQGTGA. Then a second PCR, running roughly 7 to 12 cycles, was carried out with a sample-barcoded 5' primer and a J-beta primer mix. TCRdb itself ran the 5' RACE reads through MiXCR, one entry per CDR3 protein. The sample has approximately 690,000 distinct CDR3 sequences, around two fifths seen once; the top ten hold 30%. V gene TRBV7-3 combines with J gene TRBJ1-6; a possible D gene is TRBD1 (5 bases). This TCR came from a man older than 75 in good health. The sequenced material came from blood. The DNA for the CDR3 is TGTGCCAGCAGCCGAGAGCAGGGTGAAAATTCACCCCTCCACTTT. The encoded protein is CASSREQGENSPLHF. The full variable domain, with the rest looked up from reference TRBV7-3 and TRBJ1-6, is GAGVSQTPSNKVTEKGKYVELRCDPISGHTALYWYRQSLGQGPEFLIYFQGTGAADDSGLPNDRFFAVRPEGSVSTLKIQRTERGDSAVYLCASSREQGENSPLHFGNGTRLTVT.